The T cell receptor (beta chain) described here comes from a study of shared clonotypes between healthy human individuals. Replicate PCRs from sorted subsets contained roughly 200 ng DNA, which is 30,000 to 35,000 T cell genomes. Clones were sequenced by immunoSEQ multiplex PCR, and TCRdb holds only the in-frame ones, with some missing. The table records 650,000 to 700,000 clones, 90% of them present only once. This clone was counted at least ten times. Its antigen is as yet unknown. Findings and limits, study-wide: Memory subsets generally showed smaller estimated richness than naive subsets did. For naive CD4 cells, roughly 4.6% of clonotypes were shared across a handful of donors.

Sequencing input: memory CD8+ T cells from PBMCs. Subset defined: CD45RO+ cells pooled with CCR7-negative TemRA cells. This receptor was identified in a man younger than 35 in good health. Some clones in this sample may be carry-over from other donors' samples.

The CDR3, as DNA: TGTGCCATCAGTCAAACAGGCTCGGGAAGGGCCGGGGAGCTGTTTTTT. As protein: CAISQTGSGRAGELFF. This chain uses TRBV10-3 with TRBJ2-2; D is perhaps TRBD1 or TRBD2 (5 bases each). V was pared by 5 bases and J by 6 bases, with 19 bases between. Germline loops: CDR1 ENHRY, CDR2 SYGVKD. The CDR3 loop spans 16 amino acids.